These 10 T cell receptor beta chains were all obtained from the same sample, sequenced in a study of regulatory T cells in long-lasting Graves disease (dated by TCRdb to about 2021). Library prep was done by multiplex PCR. The sequencing machine was an Illumina HiSeq 4000. To build TCR beta libraries, CDR3 regions were amplified by Arm-PCR using iRepertoire HTBI primers. The raw public reads went through TCRdb reprocessing: fastp at Q25, MiXCR clone calling, in-frame beta chains kept. When rows share a CDR3 protein, they turn into one entry using the most common DNA and genes. In all, the sample holds some 450,000 distinct CDR3 sequences, and around a quarter of those were seen once. The ten biggest clones cover approximately 25% of the sample. Taken with the paper, the label for time point translates to: persistent/refractory GD, antithyroid drugs over 5 years with positive TRAb. For both TCR sequencing and RNA sequencing, RNA was extracted from PBMCs using TRIzol.

The sample here was peripheral blood mononuclear cells (PBMCs), taken when the disease was refractory, from a patient treated with antithyroid drugs. The receptors were gathered from a female donor with Graves disease.

The chain recombines TRBV28 with TRBJ1-5; TRBD1 matches at 10 bases. Germline V lookup: CDR1 MDHEN, CDR2 SYDVKM. The CDR3 spans 13 residues. V was pared by 9 bases and J by 5 bases, with 4 bases of the junction left unmatched. The CDR3 protein is CASQDRGHQPQHF. The CDR3 DNA is TGTGCCAGTCAAGACAGGGGGCATCAGCCCCAGCATTTT.

This clonotype appeared a few times. The J gene is TRBJ1-3, the V gene TRBV5-6; D unresolved. Germline V gives CDR1 SGHDT, CDR2 YYEEEE. The CDR3 consists of 17 residues. V shed 4 bases and J shed 5 bases, with 22 bases lying between them. The CDR3 region is CASSRNQRTIVRNTIYF. The CDR3 DNA is TGTGCCAGCAGCCGTAACCAGAGGACGATTGTGAGAAACACCATATATTTT.

This clonotype was observed many times. V is TRBV28 and J is TRBJ1-4; weak D call: TRBD1 (6 bases). The CDR3 runs to 15 residues. With 5 bases removed from V and 2 bases from J, the gap between germline ends came to 12 bases. Germline V gives CDR1 MDHEN, CDR2 SYDVKM. CDR3 sequence: CASSEQGWTNEKLFF. The CDR3 nucleotides are TGTGCCAGCAGTGAACAGGGCTGGACTAATGAAAAACTGTTTTTT.

Many counts were recorded for this clonotype. The V and J genes are TRBV18 and TRBJ1-2; D gene unclear. The CDR3 extends over 13 amino acids. The V gene lost 0 bases and the J gene lost 1 base, with 3 bases spanning the gap. Germline V gene sequence: CDR1 KGHSH, CDR2 LQKENI. This CDR3 reads CASSPPDNYGYTF. CDR3 bases: TGTGCCAGCTCACCACCGGATAACTATGGCTACACCTTC.

This clonotype was recorded at least ten times. CDR3 sequence: CASIKRGETAYEQYF. The CDR3 DNA follows: TGTGCCAGCATAAAAAGGGGGGAGACAGCCTACGAGCAGTACTTC. The chain is built from TRBV28 and TRBJ2-7; D is tentatively TRBD1 or TRBD2 (6 bases each). Germline loops: CDR1 MDHEN, CDR2 SYDVKM. Trimming took 7 bases from V and 2 from J, leaving 18 bases between them. This CDR3 has 15 amino acids.

J is TRBJ2-3 and V is TRBV9, with D perhaps TRBD1 (6 bases). V shed 4 bases and J shed 6 bases, with 12 bases lying between them. The CDR3 length is 13 residues. Germline V CDR1 and CDR2: SGDLS, YYNGEE. The CDR3 coding sequence is TGTGCCAGCAGCCTAGCAACAGGGGATACGCAGTATTTT. Its protein is CASSLATGDTQYF.

This clonotype was counted many times. The V gene is TRBV28, the J gene TRBJ2-7; TRBD2 matches at 14 bases. The CDR3 contains 15 residues. J lost 6 bases, V lost 5 bases, and 6 bases had no gene match. CDR1 and CDR2 (germline): MDHEN, SYDVKM. DNA of the CDR3: TGTGCCAGCAGTCTAGGGACTAGCGGGAGCAGCGAGCAGTACTTC. Protein sequence: CASSLGTSGSSEQYF.

This clonotype was found a few times. This chain connects TRBV24-1 to TRBJ2-1, with 14 bases fitting TRBD2. The germline V gene has CDR1 KGHDR and CDR2 SFDVKD. CDR3 size: 16 residues. V was clipped by 1 base and J by 7 bases; unmatched bases: 2. The CDR3 bases are TGTGCCACCAGTGATTTAGGACTAGCGGGAGGAAATGAGCAGTTCTTC. Translating gives CATSDLGLAGGNEQFF.

This clonotype occurred many times. The chain uses TRBV30 and TRBJ2-7; the D gene could be TRBD1 or TRBD2 (5 bases each). V was shortened by 0 bases and J by 7 bases, with 16 bases between the two germline ends. The CDR3 extends over 14 amino acids. Germline lookup yields CDR1 GTSNPN and CDR2 SVGIG (reference sequence). Here the CDR3 reads CAWSVQAGRGEQYF. DNA for the CDR3: TGTGCCTGGAGTGTACAGGCAGGGAGAGGGGAGCAGTACTTC.

Many counts were recorded for this clonotype. J is TRBJ1-2 and V is TRBV7-2; D perhaps matches TRBD1 (5 bases). CDR3 length: 14 residues. V was pared by 5 bases and J by 5 bases, with 15 bases between. CDR1 SGHTA and CDR2 FQGNSA come from the germline V gene. The chain's CDR3 is CASSNRDGLYGYTF. CDR3 in DNA: TGTGCCAGCAGCAACCGGGACGGACTTTATGGCTACACCTTC.